The 28 T cell receptor beta chains below were found in one sample sequenced in a study of chemoradiotherapy in HPV16-positive cancers. This table comes from immunoSEQ multiplex PCR, and its TCRdb copy is limited to in-frame clones, with some not included. The sample carries about 14,000 clones, approximately 90% recorded once. This material consisted of tumor tissue, taken from a patient who underwent chemoradiotherapy. These receptors all come from a human donor with HPV-associated anogenital cancer.

For this clone: One end of the junction fails to match germline, which may point to a read error. J is TRBJ2-5 and V is TRBV6-5; unclear D gene. The CDR3 contains 14 residues. The germline V gene encodes CDR1 MNHEY and CDR2 SVGAGI. CDR3 amino acids: CTSSYSVGLETQYF. DNA for the CDR3: TGTACCAGCAGTTACTCGGTCGGTTTGGAGACCCAGTACTTC.

The V call is TRBV6-5, the J call TRBJ2-7; no definite D call. V lost 6 bases and J 0 bases, leaving 6 bases between the germline ends. The length of the CDR3 is 12 residues. CDR1 and CDR2 from the germline V gene are MNHEY and SVGAGI. The DNA for the CDR3 is TGTGCCAGCAGCAGCCGCTCCTACGAGCAGTACTTC. Translating it yields CASSSRSYEQYF.

This clone has only one observation. V usage is TRBV6-5 and J usage is TRBJ1-1; 8 nucleotides line up with TRBD1. The germline CDR1 and CDR2 sequences are MNHEY and SVGAGI. The CDR3 spans 15 residues. The trim removed 6 bases at V and 5 bases at J, leaving 11 bases unmatched. CDR3 in amino acids: CASRRYGQGWTEAFF. CDR3 DNA: TGTGCCAGCAGACGCTATGGACAGGGATGGACTGAAGCTTTCTTT.

The rearrangement uses TRBV2 and TRBJ2-1, with D tentatively TRBD1 (5 bases). The germline V gene has CDR1 SNHLY and CDR2 FYNNEI. Trimming stripped 0 bases from V and 9 bases from J, with 12 bases between. The CDR3 totals 14 residues. CDR3 DNA: TGTGCCAGCAGTGAAGCCGTGACAGCAGTTGAGCAGTTCTTC. This codes for CASSEAVTAVEQFF.

The J gene is TRBJ1-5, the V gene TRBV6-5; D not resolved. Germline V gene data show CDR1 as MNHEY and CDR2 as SVGAGI. The CDR3 is 14 amino acids. The germline V and J ends were trimmed by 4 bases and 8 bases, with 15 bases remaining between them. The chain's CDR3 is CASSSRRTTKPQHF. The CDR3 bases are TGTGCCAGCAGTTCCAGACGGACCACTAAGCCCCAGCATTTT.

This clone has just one count. V and J are TRBV7-8 and TRBJ1-2; D uncertain. This CDR3 has 13 residues. Between the trimmed V and J ends, which lost 2 bases and 5 bases, there was a span of 9 bases. Per germline, CDR1 SGHVS and CDR2 FQNEAQ. DNA for the CDR3: TGTGCCAGCAGCTTAAGCCAGTATTATGGCTACACCTTC. Residues: CASSLSQYYGYTF.

The chain uses TRBV11-3 and TRBJ2-5, with D possibly TRBD2 on 5 matching bases. Trimming removed 3 bases at V and 3 bases at J, with 11 bases between. The CDR3 is made up of 14 amino acids. From germline, CDR1 is SGHNT and CDR2 YENEEA. The CDR3 protein is CASSFGFGKETQYF. The CDR3 DNA is TGTGCCAGCAGCTTTGGGTTCGGGAAAGAGACCCAGTACTTC.

The chain has TRBV20-1 and TRBJ2-3, with D uncertain. In germline, CDR1 is DFQATT, CDR2 SNEGSKA (reference sequence). The CDR3 is made up of 11 amino acids. V was pared by 6 bases and J by 2 bases, with 6 bases between. The CDR3 reads CSAYITDTQYF. CDR3 DNA sequence: TGCAGTGCGTACATCACAGATACGCAGTATTTT.

V and J are TRBV9 and TRBJ1-3; D is unresolved. CDR1 is SGDLS, CDR2 YYNGEE, per germline. V lost 4 bases and J 4 bases, leaving 9 bases between the germline ends. The length of the CDR3 is 13 residues. The CDR3 is CASSQGPGNTIYF. CDR3 bases: TGTGCCAGCAGCCAAGGACCGGGAAACACCATATATTTT.

V is TRBV18 and J is TRBJ2-1; D unresolved. In germline, CDR1 is KGHSH, CDR2 LQKENI. V lost 2 bases to trimming and J lost 10 bases, with 9 bases between them. The CDR3 has 12 amino acids. CDR3 in DNA: TGTGCCAGCTCACCAGTGTTAGTGGAGCAGTTCTTC. Translated: CASSPVLVEQFF.

A note on this clone: This CDR3 is also generated by other DNA sequences in the sample. The J gene is TRBJ1-1, the V gene TRBV11-2; D is unclear. Per the germline V gene, CDR1 is SGHAT and CDR2 is FQNNGV. This CDR3 is built from 13 residues. Trimming removed 0 bases at V and 1 base at J, with 3 bases between. The CDR3 DNA follows: TGTGCCAGCAGCTTAGACCCGAACACTGAAGCTTTCTTT. Its translation is CASSLDPNTEAFF.

This chain's CDR3 is CASSYKGNTEAFF. In DNA, the CDR3 is TGTGCCAGCAGTTACAAGGGCAACACTGAAGCTTTCTTT. V is TRBV6-5 and J is TRBJ1-1, with D uncertain. Trimming left V 2 bases short and J 2 bases short, with 6 bases between. The CDR3 loop spans 13 amino acids. Germline CDR1 reads MNHEY; CDR2 reads SVGAGI.

The CDR3 coding sequence is TGTGCCAGCAGCCTAGGAGTCAGCCTTGAAGCTTTCTTT. It codes for CASSLGVSLEAFF. J is TRBJ1-1 and V is TRBV7-9; no clear D. This CDR3 spans 13 amino acids. V was pared by 5 bases and J by 7 bases, with 14 bases between. Looked up from germline, CDR1 is SEHNR and CDR2 is FQNEAQ (reference sequence).

This chain joins TRBV6-1 and TRBJ2-7; unclear D gene. CDR3 length equals 12 residues. From germline, CDR1 is MNHNS and CDR2 SASEGT. V shed 1 base and J shed 4 bases, with 5 bases lying between them. CDR3 region: CASSEDGYEQYF. The CDR3 region has the DNA TGTGCCAGCAGTGAAGATGGTTACGAGCAGTACTTC.

The rearrangement uses TRBV9 and TRBJ1-2; a weak D match, TRBD1 (5 bases). With 4 bases removed from V and 8 bases from J, the gap between germline ends came to 21 bases. Germline V gives CDR1 SGDLS, CDR2 YYNGEE. This CDR3 comprises 15 residues. CDR3 in amino acids: CASSLGTREFGGYTF. For the CDR3, the DNA is TGTGCCAGCAGCCTCGGGACCAGGGAATTTGGGGGCTACACCTTC.

This sequence joins TRBV30 and TRBJ1-1; 11 bases fit TRBD1. Germline CDR1 is GTSNPN and CDR2 is SVGIG (reference sequence). This CDR3 has 14 residues. Germline trimming cut 5 bases from V and 5 bases from J; bases unmatched to any gene: 7. CDR3 in amino acids: CAWVPGTGGTEAFF. DNA of the CDR3: TGTGCCTGGGTTCCCGGGACAGGGGGTACTGAAGCTTTCTTT.

This clone was counted once. The chain couples TRBV2 to TRBJ1-1; 9 bases agree with TRBD1. This CDR3 contains 14 residues. Trimming at V came to 6 bases and at J to 7 bases, leaving 9 bases not matched to a gene. The germline V gene has CDR1 SNHLY and CDR2 FYNNEI. The CDR3 bases are TGTGCCAGCAGGGGACAGGGAACGACACTTGAAGCTTTCTTT. Its protein is CASRGQGTTLEAFF. Variable domain in full (rest from reference TRBV2 and TRBJ1-1): EPEVTQTPSHQVTQMGQEVILRCVPISNHLYFYWYRQILGQKVEFLVSFYNNEISEKSEIFDDQFSVERPDGSNFTLKIRSTKLEDSAMYFCASRGQGTTLEAFFGQGTRLTVV.

A few counts support this clone. This CDR3 is also generated by other DNA sequences in the sample. This chain links TRBV15 with TRBJ1-1, with D unresolved. Germline CDR1 LNHNV, CDR2 YYDKDF (reference sequence). The CDR3 extends over 13 amino acids. Trimming left V 0 bases short and J 2 bases short, with 4 bases between. The CDR3 loop reads CATSRDPNTEAFF. The DNA of the CDR3 is TGTGCCACCAGCAGAGATCCCAACACTGAAGCTTTCTTT. The whole variable domain, remainder taken from reference TRBV15 and TRBJ1-1, is DAMVIQNPRYQVTQFGKPVTLSCSQTLNHNVMYWYQQKSSQAPKLLFHYYDKDFNNEADTPDNFQSRRPNTSFCFLDIRSPGLGDTAMYLCATSRDPNTEAFFGQGTRLTVV.

J is TRBJ2-5 and V is TRBV7-8, with D unclear. CDR3 length equals 13 residues. Trimming took off 5 bases at V and 5 bases at J, with 12 bases between the two ends. Germline CDR1 reads SGHVS; CDR2 reads FQNEAQ. CDR3 bases: TGTGCCAGCAGCCTCCAGAGATCCGAGACCCAGTACTTC. Translated: CASSLQRSETQYF.

The rearrangement links TRBV7-9 to TRBJ1-1; D is unclear. Trimming took 1 base from V and 7 from J, leaving 4 bases between them. The CDR3 has 11 residues. Germline CDR1 reads SEHNR; CDR2 reads FQNEAQ (reference sequence). CDR3 amino acids: CASSLGGEAFF. DNA for the CDR3: TGTGCCAGCAGCTTAGGGGGTGAAGCTTTCTTT.

In its sample, this clone was seen a few times. The chain has TRBV5-1 and TRBJ1-2; no clear D gene. The CDR3 extends over 14 amino acids. The germline V and J ends were trimmed by 4 bases and 3 bases, with 13 bases remaining between them. The germline CDR1 and CDR2 sequences are SGHRS and YFSETQ. The DNA for the CDR3 is TGCGCCAGCAGCCGGACCGGGTCCGACTATGGCTACACCTTC. Its protein product is CASSRTGSDYGYTF. Based on the CDR3 plus reference TRBV5-1 and TRBJ1-2, the full variable domain is KAGVTQTPRYLIKTRGQQVTLSCSPISGHRSVSWYQQTPGQGLQFLFEYFSETQRNKGNFPGRFSGRQFSNSRSEMNVSTLELGDSALYLCASSRTGSDYGYTFGSGTRLTVV.

The gene calls are TRBV29-1 and TRBJ1-2, with 7 bases aligning to TRBD1. V lost 3 bases and J lost 8; bases outside the gene matches: 6. The CDR3 has 12 residues. Per germline, CDR1 SQVTM and CDR2 ANQGSEA. The CDR3 sequence: CSVDDRAWGYTF. The CDR3 coding sequence is TGCAGCGTTGATGACAGGGCGTGGGGCTACACCTTC.

V usage is TRBV7-2 and J usage is TRBJ1-5; maybe TRBD1 (5 bases). Germline V gives CDR1 SGHTA, CDR2 FQGNSA. The V gene lost 2 bases and the J gene lost 7 bases, with 15 bases spanning the gap. The CDR3 runs to 15 residues. DNA for the CDR3: TGTGCCAGCAGCTTACCGGGACCTAAGAGCCAGCCCCAGCATTTT. Protein sequence: CASSLPGPKSQPQHF.

The genes are TRBV6-1 and TRBJ2-7, with unresolved D. The CDR3 contains 13 residues. Germline loops: CDR1 MNHNS, CDR2 SASEGT. Trimming took 8 bases from V and 6 from J, leaving 17 bases between them. The CDR3 sequence is CASLNPALAEQYF. CDR3 nucleotide sequence: TGTGCCAGCCTGAATCCGGCGCTGGCCGAGCAGTACTTC.

The V gene is TRBV7-8, the J gene TRBJ1-6; perhaps TRBD1 as D (6 bases). Germline V CDR1 and CDR2: SGHVS, FQNEAQ. V lost 1 base and J 0 bases, leaving 13 bases between the germline ends. The CDR3 has 18 residues. CDR3 loop: CASSLVRGASSYNSPLHF. CDR3 in DNA: TGTGCCAGCAGCTTAGTGCGGGGGGCCAGCTCCTATAATTCACCCCTCCACTTT.

The chain carries TRBV11-3 and TRBJ2-5, with a tentative D call TRBD2 (6 bases). The J call may be in error: the DNA end matches TRBJ2-7 better. The CDR3 spans 14 residues. Germline-derived CDR1 and CDR2 are SGHNT and YENEEA. The CDR3 sequence is CASSAGTYPYEQYF. Here the CDR3 DNA reads TGTGCCAGCAGCGCCGGGACTTACCCCTACGAGCAGTACTTC.

This chain's CDR3 is CASSSGGQKLFF. DNA for the CDR3: TGTGCCAGCAGCTCCGGGGGGCAAAAACTGTTTTTT. V is TRBV7-9 and J is TRBJ1-4, with a possible D match to TRBD1 (6 bases). CDR3 length equals 12 residues. CDR1 and CDR2 (germline): SEHNR, FQNEAQ (reference sequence). Trimming removed 4 bases at V and 9 bases at J, with 9 bases between.

The chain couples TRBV25-1 to TRBJ2-3; unclear D gene. CDR3 length: 14 residues. The V end lost 5 bases, the J end lost 9 bases, and 18 bases lay between the germline ends. Germline CDR1 reads MGHDK; CDR2 reads SYGVNS. The DNA for the CDR3 is TGTGCCAGCAGTAAAACAGCGAGGACGGACACGCAGTATTTT. It yields the protein CASSKTARTDTQYF.